Described below is a single T cell receptor (beta chain) sequence and its context. Antigen unknown. These data belong to a study of T cell responses to AZD1222 COVID-19 vaccine. The CDR3 loop spans 11 amino acids. The V gene's germline CDR1 is DFQATT and CDR2 SNEGSKA (reference sequence). Trimming pared 7 bases from V and 4 bases from J, leaving 10 bases between. Study results and caveats: There were mostly white British donors and more females than males, and clonal diversity was possibly underestimated. Vaccine-associated CD4 TCRs spanned spike, dominant at 160-218 and 743-854. Among AZD1222 vaccinees, only 6 or 7 were seropositive at baseline.

Only in-frame clones appear in the TCRdb table, and some are missing; sequencing was by immunoSEQ multiplex PCR. The data contain fewer than 120,000 clones, about 85% of them singletons. This specimen consisted of peripheral blood, obtained on day 0 of AZD1222 vaccination. The sequence came from an adult in good health. The chain links TRBV20-1 to TRBJ2-5; D perhaps matches TRBD1 (6 bases). In nucleotides, the CDR3 is TGCAGTGATGCCAGGGGAGAGACCCAGTACTTC. The encoded protein is CSDARGETQYF.